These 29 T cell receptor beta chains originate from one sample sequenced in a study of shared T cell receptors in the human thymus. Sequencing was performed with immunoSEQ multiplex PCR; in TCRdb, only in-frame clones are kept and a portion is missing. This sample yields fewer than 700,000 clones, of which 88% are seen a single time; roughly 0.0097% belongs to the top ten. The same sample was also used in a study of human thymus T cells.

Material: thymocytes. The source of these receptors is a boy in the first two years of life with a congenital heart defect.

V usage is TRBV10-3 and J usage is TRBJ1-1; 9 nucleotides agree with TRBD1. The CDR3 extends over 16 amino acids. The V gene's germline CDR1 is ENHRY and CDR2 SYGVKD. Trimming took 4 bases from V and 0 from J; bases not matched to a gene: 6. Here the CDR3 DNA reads TGTGCCATCAGTGCAGACAGGGGGGGTGTGAACACTGAAGCTTTCTTT. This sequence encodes CAISADRGGVNTEAFF.

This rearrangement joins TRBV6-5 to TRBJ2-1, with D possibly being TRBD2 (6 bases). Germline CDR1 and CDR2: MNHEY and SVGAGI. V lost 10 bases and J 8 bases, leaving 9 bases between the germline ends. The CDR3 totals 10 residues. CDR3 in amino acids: CATGGDEQFF. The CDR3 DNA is TGTGCCACCGGAGGGGATGAGCAGTTCTTC.

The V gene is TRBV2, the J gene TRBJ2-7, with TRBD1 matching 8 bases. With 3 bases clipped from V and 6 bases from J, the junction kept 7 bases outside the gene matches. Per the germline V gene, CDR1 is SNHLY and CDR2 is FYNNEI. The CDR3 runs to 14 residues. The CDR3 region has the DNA TGTGCCAGCAGTGAGGGACAGGCGGTCCGCGAGCAGTACTTC. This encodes CASSEGQAVREQYF.

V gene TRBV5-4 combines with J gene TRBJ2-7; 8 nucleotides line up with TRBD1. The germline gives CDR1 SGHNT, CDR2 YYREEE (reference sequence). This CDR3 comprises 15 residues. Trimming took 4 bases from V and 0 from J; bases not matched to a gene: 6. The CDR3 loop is CASSLDRGNSYEQYF. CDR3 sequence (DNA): TGTGCCAGCAGCCTTGACAGGGGTAACTCCTACGAGCAGTACTTC.

The CDR3 reads CAWRGRGPVIQYF. As DNA, the CDR3 is TGTGCCTGGAGGGGCAGAGGGCCGGTCATTCAGTACTTC. The chain recombines TRBV30 with TRBJ2-4, with D tentatively TRBD2 (5 bases). The CDR3 has 13 residues. V shed 3 bases and J shed 9 bases, with 15 bases lying between them. The germline gives CDR1 GTSNPN, CDR2 SVGIG (reference sequence).

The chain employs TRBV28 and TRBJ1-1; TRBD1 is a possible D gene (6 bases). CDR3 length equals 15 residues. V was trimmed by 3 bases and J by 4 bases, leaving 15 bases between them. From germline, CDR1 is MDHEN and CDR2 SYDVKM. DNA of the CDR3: TGTGCCAGCAGTTTTACAGGGTCCAGAGGCACTGAAGCTTTCTTT. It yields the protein CASSFTGSRGTEAFF.

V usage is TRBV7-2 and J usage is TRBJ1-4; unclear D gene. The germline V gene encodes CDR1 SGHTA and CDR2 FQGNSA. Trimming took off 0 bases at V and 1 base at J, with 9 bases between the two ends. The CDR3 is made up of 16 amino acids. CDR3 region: CASSLAPRGTNEKLFF. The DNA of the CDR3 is TGTGCCAGCAGCTTAGCCCCACGGGGAACTAATGAAAAACTGTTTTTT.

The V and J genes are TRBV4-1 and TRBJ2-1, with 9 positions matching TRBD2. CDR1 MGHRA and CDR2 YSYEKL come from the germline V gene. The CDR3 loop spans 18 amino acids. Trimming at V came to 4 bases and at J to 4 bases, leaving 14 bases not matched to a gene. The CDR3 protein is CASSPPNPAGGAYNEQFF. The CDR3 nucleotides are TGCGCCAGCAGCCCGCCAAACCCAGCGGGAGGAGCGTACAATGAGCAGTTCTTC.

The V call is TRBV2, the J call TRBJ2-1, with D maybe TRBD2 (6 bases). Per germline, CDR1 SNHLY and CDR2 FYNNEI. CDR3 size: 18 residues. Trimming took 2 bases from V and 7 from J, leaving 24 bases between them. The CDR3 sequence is CASSEKRRDWRSGNEQFF. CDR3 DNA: TGTGCCAGCAGTGAAAAAAGAAGGGACTGGCGTTCGGGAAATGAGCAGTTCTTC.

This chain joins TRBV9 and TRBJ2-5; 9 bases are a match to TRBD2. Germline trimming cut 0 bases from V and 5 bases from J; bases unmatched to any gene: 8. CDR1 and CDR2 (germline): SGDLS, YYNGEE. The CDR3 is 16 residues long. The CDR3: CASSVGCGRAGETQYF. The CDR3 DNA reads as TGTGCCAGCAGCGTAGGCTGCGGGAGGGCCGGGGAGACCCAGTACTTC.

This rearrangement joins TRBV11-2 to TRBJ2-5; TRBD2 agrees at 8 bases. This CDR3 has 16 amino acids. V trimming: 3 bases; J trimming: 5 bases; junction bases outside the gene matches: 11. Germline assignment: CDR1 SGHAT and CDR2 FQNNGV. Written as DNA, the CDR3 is TGTGCCAGCAGCTTGAGGGGGGGACTAGTGCACGAGACCCAGTACTTC. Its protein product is CASSLRGGLVHETQYF.

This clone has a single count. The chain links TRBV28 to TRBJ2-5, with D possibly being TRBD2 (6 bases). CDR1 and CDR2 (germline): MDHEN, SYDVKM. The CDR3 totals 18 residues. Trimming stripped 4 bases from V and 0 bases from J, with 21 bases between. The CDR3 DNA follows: TGTGCCAGCAGTTACCGGCAGCGGGTGGGAGTGAACCAAGAGACCCAGTACTTC. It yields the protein CASSYRQRVGVNQETQYF. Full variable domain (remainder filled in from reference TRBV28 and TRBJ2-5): DVKVTQSSRYLVKRTGEKVFLECVQDMDHENMFWYRQDPGLGLRLIYFSYDVKMKEKGDIPEGYSVSREKKERFSLILESASTNQTSMYLCASSYRQRVGVNQETQYFGPGTRLLVL.

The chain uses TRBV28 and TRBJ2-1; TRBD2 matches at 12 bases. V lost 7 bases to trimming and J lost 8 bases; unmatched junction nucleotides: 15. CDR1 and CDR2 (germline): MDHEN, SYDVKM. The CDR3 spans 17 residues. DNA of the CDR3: TGTGCCAGCAAGGGTCTAGCGGGAGGGCCGGAGACCCATGAGCAGTTCTTC. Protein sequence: CASKGLAGGPETHEQFF.

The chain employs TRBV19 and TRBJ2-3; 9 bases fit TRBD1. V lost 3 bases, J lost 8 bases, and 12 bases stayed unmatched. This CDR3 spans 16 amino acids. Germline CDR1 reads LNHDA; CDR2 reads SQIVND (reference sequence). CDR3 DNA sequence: TGTGCCAGTAGTATCAGGGCCCGGACAGGGGTCGGTACGCAGTATTTT. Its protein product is CASSIRARTGVGTQYF.

CDR3 bases: TGCGCCAGCAGACGCCTACAGGGGGCAGGTCAGCCCCAGCATTTT. It encodes CASRRLQGAGQPQHF. The chain carries TRBV4-1 and TRBJ1-5; 9 positions agree with TRBD1. Germline V gene lookup returns CDR1 MGHRA and CDR2 YSYEKL. CDR3 length: 15 residues. Trimming removed 6 bases from V and 6 bases from J; junction bases left unmatched: 9.

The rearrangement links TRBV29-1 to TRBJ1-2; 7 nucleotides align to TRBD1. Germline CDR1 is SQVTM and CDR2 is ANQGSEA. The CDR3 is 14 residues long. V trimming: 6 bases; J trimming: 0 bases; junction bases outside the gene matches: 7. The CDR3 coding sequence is TGCAGCGTCGAAACCGGGACAGCTAACTATGGCTACACCTTC. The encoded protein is CSVETGTANYGYTF.

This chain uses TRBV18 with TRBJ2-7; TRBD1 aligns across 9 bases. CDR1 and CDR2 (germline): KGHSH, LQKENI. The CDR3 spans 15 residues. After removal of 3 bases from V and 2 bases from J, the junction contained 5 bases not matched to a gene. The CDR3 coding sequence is TGTGCCAGCTCACCTCGGGACAGGGCCCCCTACGAGCAGTACTTC. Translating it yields CASSPRDRAPYEQYF.

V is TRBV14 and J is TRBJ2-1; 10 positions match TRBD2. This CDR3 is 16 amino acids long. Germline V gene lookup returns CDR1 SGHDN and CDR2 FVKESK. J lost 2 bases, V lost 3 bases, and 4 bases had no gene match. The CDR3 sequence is CASSQSGTSAYNEQFF. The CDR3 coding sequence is TGTGCCAGCAGCCAGTCCGGGACTAGCGCCTACAATGAGCAGTTCTTC.

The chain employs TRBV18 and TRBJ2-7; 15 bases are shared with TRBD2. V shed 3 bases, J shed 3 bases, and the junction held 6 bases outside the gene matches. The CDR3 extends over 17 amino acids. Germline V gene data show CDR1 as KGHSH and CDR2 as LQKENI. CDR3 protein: CASSPGLAGGPGYEQYF. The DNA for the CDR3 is TGTGCCAGCTCACCGGGACTAGCGGGAGGCCCCGGCTACGAGCAGTACTTC.

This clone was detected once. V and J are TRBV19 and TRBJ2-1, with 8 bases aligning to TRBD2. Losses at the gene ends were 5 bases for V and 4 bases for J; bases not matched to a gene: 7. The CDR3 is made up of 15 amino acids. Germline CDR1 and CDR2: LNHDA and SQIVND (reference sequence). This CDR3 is CASSLGTRAYNEQFF. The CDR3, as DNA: TGTGCCAGTAGTCTCGGGACTAGGGCTTACAATGAGCAGTTCTTC.

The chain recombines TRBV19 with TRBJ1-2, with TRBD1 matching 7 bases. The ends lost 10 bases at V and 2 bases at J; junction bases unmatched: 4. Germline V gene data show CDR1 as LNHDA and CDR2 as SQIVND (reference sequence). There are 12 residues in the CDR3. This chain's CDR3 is CATETGNYGYTF. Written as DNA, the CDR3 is TGTGCCACCGAGACAGGGAACTATGGCTACACCTTC.

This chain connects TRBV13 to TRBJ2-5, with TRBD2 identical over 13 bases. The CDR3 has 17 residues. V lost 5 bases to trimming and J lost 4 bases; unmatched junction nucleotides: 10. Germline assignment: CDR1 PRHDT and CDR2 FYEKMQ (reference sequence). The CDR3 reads CASSKLAGGPLGETQYF. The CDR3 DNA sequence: TGTGCCAGCAGCAAACTAGCGGGAGGGCCTTTGGGAGAGACCCAGTACTTC.

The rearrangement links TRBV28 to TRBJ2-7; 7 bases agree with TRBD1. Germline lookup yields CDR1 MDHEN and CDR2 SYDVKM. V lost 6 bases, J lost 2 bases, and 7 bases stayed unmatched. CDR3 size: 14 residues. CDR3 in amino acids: CASSLPGTAYEQYF. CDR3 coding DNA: TGTGCCAGCAGCTTGCCCGGGACAGCCTACGAGCAGTACTTC.

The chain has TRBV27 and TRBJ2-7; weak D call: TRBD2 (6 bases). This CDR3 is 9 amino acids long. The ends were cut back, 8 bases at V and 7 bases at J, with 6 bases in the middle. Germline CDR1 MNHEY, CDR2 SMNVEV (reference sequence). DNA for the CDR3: TGTGCCAGCGGGAGGGAGCAGTACTTC. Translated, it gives CASGREQYF.

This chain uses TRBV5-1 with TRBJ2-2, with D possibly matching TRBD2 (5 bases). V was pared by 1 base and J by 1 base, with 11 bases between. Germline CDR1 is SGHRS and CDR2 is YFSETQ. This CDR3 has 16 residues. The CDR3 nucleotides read TGCGCCAGCAGCTTGTACTGGACTCAGAACACCGGGGAGCTGTTTTTT. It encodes CASSLYWTQNTGELFF.

The CDR3 DNA reads TGTGCCAGCAGCTCCACTAAGCCGGGACTAGCGGGATGGACCGGGGAGCTGTTTTTT. Translated, it gives CASSSTKPGLAGWTGELFF. The chain recombines TRBV7-7 with TRBJ2-2, with 13 bases that match TRBD2. Germline V gives CDR1 SSHAT, CDR2 FNYEAQ (reference sequence). The CDR3 extends over 19 amino acids. The trim removed 4 bases at V and 5 bases at J, leaving 13 bases unmatched.

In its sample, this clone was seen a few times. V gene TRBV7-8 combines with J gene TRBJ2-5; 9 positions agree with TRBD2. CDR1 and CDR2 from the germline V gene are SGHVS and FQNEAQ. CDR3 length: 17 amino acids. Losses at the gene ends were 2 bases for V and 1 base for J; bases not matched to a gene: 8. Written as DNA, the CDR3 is TGTGCCAGCAGCTTAAGGAGCGGGAGGACACCCCAAGAGACCCAGTACTTC. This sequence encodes CASSLRSGRTPQETQYF.

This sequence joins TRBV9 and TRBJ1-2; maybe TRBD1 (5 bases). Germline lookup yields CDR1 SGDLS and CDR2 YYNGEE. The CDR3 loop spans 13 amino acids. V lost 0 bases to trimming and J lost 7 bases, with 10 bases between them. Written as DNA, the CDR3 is TGTGCCAGCAGCGTAGCTACGACAGCTGGCTACACCTTC. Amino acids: CASSVATTAGYTF.

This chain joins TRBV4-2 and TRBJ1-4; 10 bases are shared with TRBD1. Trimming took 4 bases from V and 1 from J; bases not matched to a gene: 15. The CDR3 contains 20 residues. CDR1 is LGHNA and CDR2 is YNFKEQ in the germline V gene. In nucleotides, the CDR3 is TGTGCCAGCAGCCCCCCCCGCCGGGACAGGGGCGTTGAAACTAATGAAAAACTGTTTTTT. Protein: CASSPPRRDRGVETNEKLFF.